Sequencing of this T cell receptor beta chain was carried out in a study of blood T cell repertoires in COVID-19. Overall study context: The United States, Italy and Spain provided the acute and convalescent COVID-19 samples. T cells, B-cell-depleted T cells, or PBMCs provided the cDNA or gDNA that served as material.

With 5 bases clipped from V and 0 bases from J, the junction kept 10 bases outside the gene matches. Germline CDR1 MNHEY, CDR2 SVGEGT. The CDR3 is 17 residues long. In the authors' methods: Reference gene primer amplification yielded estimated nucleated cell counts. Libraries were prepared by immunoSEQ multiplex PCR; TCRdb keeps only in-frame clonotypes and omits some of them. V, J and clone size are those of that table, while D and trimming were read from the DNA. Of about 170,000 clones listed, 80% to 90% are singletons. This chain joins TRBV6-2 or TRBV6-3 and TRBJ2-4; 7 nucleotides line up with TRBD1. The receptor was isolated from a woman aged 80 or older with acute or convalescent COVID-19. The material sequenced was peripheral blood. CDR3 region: CASSVAEGALAKNIQYF. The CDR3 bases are TGTGCCAGCAGTGTCGCTGAGGGGGCCTTAGCCAAAAACATTCAGTACTTC.